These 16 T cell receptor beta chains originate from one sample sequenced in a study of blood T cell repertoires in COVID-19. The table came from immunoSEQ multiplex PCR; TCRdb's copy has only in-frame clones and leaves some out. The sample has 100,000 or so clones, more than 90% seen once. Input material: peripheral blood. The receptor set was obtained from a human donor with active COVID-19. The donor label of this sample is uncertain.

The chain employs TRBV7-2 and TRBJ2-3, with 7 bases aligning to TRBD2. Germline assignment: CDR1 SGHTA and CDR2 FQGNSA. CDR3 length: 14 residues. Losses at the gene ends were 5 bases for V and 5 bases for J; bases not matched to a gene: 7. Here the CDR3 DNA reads TGTGCCAGCAGCCTACGACTAGCTGTAGATACGCAGTATTTT. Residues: CASSLRLAVDTQYF.

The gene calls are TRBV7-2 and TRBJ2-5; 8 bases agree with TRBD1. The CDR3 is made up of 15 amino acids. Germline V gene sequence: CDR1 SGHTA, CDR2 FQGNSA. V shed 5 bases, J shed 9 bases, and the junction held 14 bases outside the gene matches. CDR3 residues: CASSMRTGPGGAQYF. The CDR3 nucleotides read TGTGCCAGCAGCATGCGGACAGGGCCTGGCGGGGCCCAGTACTTC.

DNA of the CDR3: TGTGCCAGCAGCTTCAGGCTTCCCACAGATACGCAGTATTTT. Translated: CASSFRLPTDTQYF. The chain recombines TRBV5-4 with TRBJ2-3; D not certain. V was cut by 2 bases and J by 2 bases, with 9 bases left in between. CDR1 and CDR2 from the germline V gene are SGHNT and YYREEE (reference sequence). This CDR3 comprises 14 residues.

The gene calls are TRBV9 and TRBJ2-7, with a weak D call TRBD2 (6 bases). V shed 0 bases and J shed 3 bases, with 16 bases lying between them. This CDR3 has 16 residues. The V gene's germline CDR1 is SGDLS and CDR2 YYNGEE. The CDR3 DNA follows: TGTGCCAGCAGCGTAGGAAATTCCGGGAGCCTCTACGAGCAGTACTTC. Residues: CASSVGNSGSLYEQYF. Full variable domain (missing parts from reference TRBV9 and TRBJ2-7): DSGVTQTPKHLITATGQRVTLRCSPRSGDLSVYWYQQSLDQGLQFLIQYYNGEERAKGNILERFSAQQFPDLHSELNLSSLELGDSALYFCASSVGNSGSLYEQYFGPGTRLTVT.

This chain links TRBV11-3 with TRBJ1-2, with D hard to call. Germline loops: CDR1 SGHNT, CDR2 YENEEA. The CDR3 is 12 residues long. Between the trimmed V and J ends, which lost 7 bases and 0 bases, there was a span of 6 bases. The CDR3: CASNGANYGYTF. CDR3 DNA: TGTGCCAGCAACGGGGCTAACTATGGCTACACCTTC. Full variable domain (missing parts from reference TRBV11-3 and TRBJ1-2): EAGVVQSPRYKIIEKKQPVAFWCNPISGHNTLYWYLQNLGQGPELLIRYENEEAVDDSQLPKDRFSAERLKGVDSTLKIQPAELGDSAVYLCASNGANYGYTFGSGTRLTVV.

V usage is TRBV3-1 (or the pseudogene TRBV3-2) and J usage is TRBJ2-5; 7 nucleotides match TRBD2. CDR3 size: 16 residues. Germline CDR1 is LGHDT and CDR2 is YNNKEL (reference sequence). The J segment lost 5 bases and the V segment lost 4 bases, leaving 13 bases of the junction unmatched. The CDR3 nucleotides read TGTGCCAGCAGCCCGACGACTAGCCTGGGGGGGGAGACCCAGTACTTC. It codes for CASSPTTSLGGETQYF.

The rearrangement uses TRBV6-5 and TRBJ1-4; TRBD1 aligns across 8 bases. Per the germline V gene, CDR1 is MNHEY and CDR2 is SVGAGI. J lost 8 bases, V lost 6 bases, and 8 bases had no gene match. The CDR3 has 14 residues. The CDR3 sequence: CASRTGQGREKLFF. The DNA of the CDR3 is TGTGCCAGCAGGACCGGACAGGGAAGGGAAAAACTGTTTTTT.

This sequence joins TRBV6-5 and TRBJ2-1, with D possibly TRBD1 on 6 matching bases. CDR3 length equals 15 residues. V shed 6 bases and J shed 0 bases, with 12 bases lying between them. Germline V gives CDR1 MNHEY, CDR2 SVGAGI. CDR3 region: CASSPDRNSYNEQFF. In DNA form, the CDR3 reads TGTGCCAGCAGCCCGGACAGAAACTCCTACAATGAGCAGTTCTTC.

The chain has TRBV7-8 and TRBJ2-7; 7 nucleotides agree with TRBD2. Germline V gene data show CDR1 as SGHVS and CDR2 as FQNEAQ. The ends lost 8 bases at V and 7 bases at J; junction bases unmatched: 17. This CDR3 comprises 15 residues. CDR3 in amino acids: CASQKAGNPIREQYF. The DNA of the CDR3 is TGTGCCAGCCAGAAAGCGGGAAACCCGATTCGGGAGCAGTACTTC.

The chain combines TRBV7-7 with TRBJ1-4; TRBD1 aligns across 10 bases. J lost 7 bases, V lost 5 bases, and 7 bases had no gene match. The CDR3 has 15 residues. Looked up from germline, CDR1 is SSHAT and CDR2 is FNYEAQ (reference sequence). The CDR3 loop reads CASSTRQGAGEKLFF. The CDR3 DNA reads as TGTGCCAGCAGCACGAGACAGGGGGCAGGTGAAAAACTGTTTTTT.

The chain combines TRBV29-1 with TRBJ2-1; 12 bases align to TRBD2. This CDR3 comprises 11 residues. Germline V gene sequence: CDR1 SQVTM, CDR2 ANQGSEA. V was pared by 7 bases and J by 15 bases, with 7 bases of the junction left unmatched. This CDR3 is CSASLAGGWFF. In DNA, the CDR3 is TGCAGCGCCTCGCTAGCGGGGGGGTGGTTCTTC.

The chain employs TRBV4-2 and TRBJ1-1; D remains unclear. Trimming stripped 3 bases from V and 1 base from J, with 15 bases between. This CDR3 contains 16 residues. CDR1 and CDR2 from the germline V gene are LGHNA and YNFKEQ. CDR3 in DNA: TGTGCCAGCAGCCAGGAGTCCCGAGGGCCGAACACTGAAGCTTTCTTT. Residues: CASSQESRGPNTEAFF.

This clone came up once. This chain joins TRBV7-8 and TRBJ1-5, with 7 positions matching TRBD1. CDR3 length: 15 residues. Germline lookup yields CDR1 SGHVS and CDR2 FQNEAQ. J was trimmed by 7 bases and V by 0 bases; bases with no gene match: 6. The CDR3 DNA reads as TGTGCCAGCAGCTTAGCTGAGGGGGCAAGGCAGCCCCAGCATTTT. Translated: CASSLAEGARQPQHF.

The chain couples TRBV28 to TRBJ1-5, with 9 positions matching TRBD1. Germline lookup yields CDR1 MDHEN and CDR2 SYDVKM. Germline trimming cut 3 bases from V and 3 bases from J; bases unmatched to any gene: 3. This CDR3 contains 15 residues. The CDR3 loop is CASSFGTGNNQPQHF. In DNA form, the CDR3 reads TGTGCCAGCAGTTTTGGGACAGGGAACAATCAGCCCCAGCATTTT.

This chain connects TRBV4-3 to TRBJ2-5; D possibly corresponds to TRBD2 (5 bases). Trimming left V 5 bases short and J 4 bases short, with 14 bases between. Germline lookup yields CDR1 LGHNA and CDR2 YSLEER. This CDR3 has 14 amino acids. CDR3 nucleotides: TGCGCCAGCAGCTTTGGACGGGGAGCAGAGACCCAGTACTTC. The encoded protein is CASSFGRGAETQYF.

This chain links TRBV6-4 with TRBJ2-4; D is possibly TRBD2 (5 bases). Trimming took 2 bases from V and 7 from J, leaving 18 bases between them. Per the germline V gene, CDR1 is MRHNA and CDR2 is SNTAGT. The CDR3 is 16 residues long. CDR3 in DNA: TGTGCCAGCAGTGACCTTCTAGCTTTTTTGGTGAACATTCAGTACTTC. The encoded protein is CASSDLLAFLVNIQYF.